These 11 T cell receptor beta chains originate from one sample sequenced in a study of Graves' ophthalmopathy and Graves' hyperthyroidism (dated by TCRdb to 2017 to 2018). Sequenced using an Illumina HiSeq 2000. For repertoire sequencing, the TCR beta CDR3 regions were amplified from RNA transcripts. HTBI primers and the Qiagen OneStep RT-PCR kit were used in a first-round RT-PCR, which was followed by a second-round multiplex PCR, size selection and purification. TCRdb reprocessing: public reads trimmed at Q25 with fastp, clones called with MiXCR, in-frame beta chains kept. Rows with a matching CDR3 protein are joined into one entry that keeps the most common DNA and genes. In this sample the table shows hundreds of thousands of distinct CDR3 sequences, 40% of which occur a single time. 35% to 55% of the sample is taken by the ten largest. The specimen sequenced was peripheral blood. The receptors here all came from an adult man with Graves' ophthalmopathy.

The table lists this clonotype with many counts. The chain recombines TRBV10-3 with TRBJ2-7, with D perhaps matching TRBD1 or TRBD2 (5 bases each). Germline CDR1 reads ENHRY; CDR2 reads SYGVKD. Trimming shortened V by 6 bases and J by 5 bases, and 17 bases separated the two germline ends. This CDR3 contains 14 residues. Written as DNA, the CDR3 is TGTGCCATCAGGGGGACCCGGCAAACCCACGAGCAGTACTTC. This gives the protein CAIRGTRQTHEQYF.

Note on this clonotype: A read error may account for a junction end that differs from germline. The rearrangement uses TRBV12-3 or TRBV12-4 and TRBJ1-2, with D unclear. This CDR3 comprises 12 residues. The CDR3 is CASSSSPVTAFF. The CDR3 bases are TGTGCCAGCAGCTCCTCGCCCGTAACGGCCTTCTTC.

The CDR3 sequence is CAISEYASGELFF. DNA for the CDR3: TGTGCCATCAGTGAGTACGCATCCGGGGAGCTGTTTTTT. V and J are TRBV10-3 and TRBJ2-2; D gene unclear. This CDR3 has 13 residues. Germline-derived CDR1 and CDR2 are ENHRY and SYGVKD. Trimming cost V 1 base and J 6 bases, with 6 bases left between them.

The chain employs TRBV29-1 and TRBJ2-7, with 7 bases identical to TRBD2. The CDR3 has 14 residues. CDR1 is SQVTM, CDR2 ANQGSEA, per germline. The V and J ends lost 6 bases and 1 base, in that order; junction bases with no gene match: 9. CDR3 sequence reads: CSVDTGLGSYEQYF. The CDR3 DNA sequence: TGCAGCGTCGATACAGGACTAGGGTCCTACGAGCAGTACTTC.

This clonotype occurred many times. The chain employs TRBV20-1 and TRBJ1-4; no firm D call. V shed 7 bases and J shed 6 bases, with 15 bases lying between them. This CDR3 spans 13 amino acids. CDR1 is DFQATT, CDR2 SNEGSKA, per germline (reference sequence). The CDR3 here is CSVSDPQDEKLFF. CDR3 DNA: TGCAGTGTATCGGACCCGCAAGATGAAAAACTGTTTTTT.

Ten or more counts support this clonotype. The chain is built from TRBV15 and TRBJ1-2; 9 nucleotides align to TRBD1. In germline, CDR1 is LNHNV, CDR2 YYDKDF (reference sequence). Germline trimming cut 5 bases from V and 4 bases from J; bases unmatched to any gene: 5. There are 14 residues in the CDR3. CDR3: CATSRRDRVYGYTF. The CDR3, as DNA: TGTGCCACCAGCCGTCGGGACAGGGTCTATGGCTACACCTTC.

The chain joins TRBV25-1 to TRBJ1-5, with 10 bases fitting TRBD1. The CDR3 sequence is 15 residues long. Per the germline V gene, CDR1 is MGHDK and CDR2 is SYGVNS. Trimming took 6 bases from V and 11 from J; bases not matched to a gene: 13. Here the CDR3 DNA reads TGTGCCAGCAGCTTTCGGGACAGGGGAACGGAGACCCAGCATTTT. Its translation is CASSFRDRGTETQHF. Based on the CDR3 plus reference TRBV25-1 and TRBJ1-5, the full variable domain is EADIYQTPRYLVIGTGKKITLECSQTMGHDKMYWYQQDPGMELHLIHYSYGVNSTEKGDLSSESTVSRIRTEHFPLTLESARPSHTSQYLCASSFRDRGTETQHFGDGTRLSIL.

This clonotype showed up just a few times. This chain links TRBV10-3 with TRBJ2-7; D remains unclear. The CDR3 covers 13 residues. V was shortened by 0 bases and J by 11 bases, with 14 bases between the two germline ends. In germline, CDR1 is ENHRY, CDR2 SYGVKD. CDR3 in DNA: TGTGCCATCAGTGAGTCCCCCATGGCGGTGGAGTACTTC. Protein sequence: CAISESPMAVEYF.

The chain joins TRBV7-2 to TRBJ1-2; D is ambiguous. The CDR3 length is 13 residues. Germline V gives CDR1 SGHTA, CDR2 FQGNSA. V shed 2 bases and J shed 6 bases, with 10 bases lying between them. CDR3 nucleotides: TGTGCCAGCAGCTTAAAACGAGCCGATGGCTACACCTTC. Its protein is CASSLKRADGYTF.

In this sample, this clonotype turned up many times. The chain combines TRBV7-2 with TRBJ1-2, with D possibly matching TRBD1 (5 bases). The V gene lost 5 bases and the J gene lost 8 bases, with 18 bases spanning the gap. The CDR3 runs 14 residues. Germline V gene lookup returns CDR1 SGHTA and CDR2 FQGNSA. In DNA, the CDR3 is TGTGCCAGCAGCCCGACGCGCCAGGGCGGGGGCTACACCTTC. It encodes CASSPTRQGGGYTF.

This chain uses TRBV20-1 with TRBJ1-1; possibly TRBD1 for D (6 bases). The germline V and J ends were trimmed by 3 bases and 2 bases, with 16 bases remaining between them. The CDR3 runs to 15 residues. Per germline, CDR1 DFQATT and CDR2 SNEGSKA (reference sequence). CDR3 region: CSASGEYRDNTEAFF. CDR3 bases: TGCAGTGCTAGTGGGGAGTACAGGGATAACACTGAAGCTTTCTTT.